One and the same sample provided the 30 T cell receptor beta chains below, sequenced in a study of shared clonotypes between healthy human individuals. CD8 cells classed as naive were CD45RO-negative and positively selected for CCR7, excluding terminally differentiated effector memory CD45RA+ cells. Sequencing used immunoSEQ multiplex PCR; TCRdb keeps in-frame clones, though not all of them. The data show hundreds of thousands of clones, with about 96% seen just once and roughly 0.23% held by the top ten. The sequencing sample was made of naive CD8+ T cells sorted from blood. The receptors shown here come from a man aged 25 to 40 in good health.

This chain connects TRBV27 to TRBJ2-7, with unresolved D. Per the germline V gene, CDR1 is MNHEY and CDR2 is SMNVEV (reference sequence). This CDR3 has 13 residues. Between the trimmed V and J ends, which lost 5 bases and 2 bases, there was a span of 10 bases. This chain's CDR3 is CASSPHNTYEQYF. CDR3 DNA: TGTGCCAGCAGTCCTCATAATACCTACGAGCAGTACTTC.

V and J are TRBV5-1 and TRBJ2-3; possible D gene TRBD2, 6 bases. The CDR3 covers 14 residues. The V end was cut by 3 bases, the J end by 3 bases, with 11 bases between. From germline, CDR1 is SGHRS and CDR2 YFSETQ. CDR3: CASSWDWITDTQYF. The CDR3 DNA reads TGCGCCAGCAGCTGGGACTGGATAACAGATACGCAGTATTTT.

The V and J genes are TRBV7-6 and TRBJ2-1; D not certain. Trimming left V 5 bases short and J 3 bases short, with 11 bases between. Germline V gene sequence: CDR1 SGHVS, CDR2 FNYEAQ. CDR3 length: 14 residues. This CDR3 reads CASSTPGIYNEQFF. Here the CDR3 DNA reads TGTGCCAGCAGCACCCCGGGCATCTACAATGAGCAGTTCTTC.

As for this clone: No DNA is shown, since the ends of the CDR3 on it are uncertain; the CDR3 is the one TCRdb lists. The chain combines TRBV14 with TRBJ2-7; the table's D call TRBD2 went unverified against the DNA. Germline V gene sequence: CDR1 SGHDN, CDR2 FVKESK. The CDR3 totals 15 residues, both ends included. The CDR3 spells CANTSGSTYLCEQYF.

The J gene is TRBJ2-7, the V gene TRBV7-9, with no clear D. V was pared by 5 bases and J by 4 bases, with 9 bases between. CDR3 size: 12 residues. Looked up from germline, CDR1 is SEHNR and CDR2 is FQNEAQ (reference sequence). The CDR3 loop is CASSRVTYEQYF. The CDR3 bases are TGTGCCAGCAGCAGAGTAACATACGAGCAGTACTTC.

The gene calls are TRBV4-3 and TRBJ1-1; unclear D gene. Germline V CDR1 and CDR2: LGHNA, YSLEER. This CDR3 region has 13 residues. Trimming left V 4 bases short and J 8 bases short, with 14 bases between. DNA for the CDR3: TGCGCCAGCAGCCTCGTTGGGAAGGAAGAAGCTTTCTTT. Its protein product is CASSLVGKEEAFF.

The chain recombines TRBV5-1 with TRBJ2-5; TRBD1 agrees at 12 bases. V lost 4 bases, J lost 5 bases, and 6 bases stayed unmatched. Germline assignment: CDR1 SGHRS and CDR2 YFSETQ. The CDR3 is made up of 15 amino acids. The CDR3 loop reads CASSTRDRGQETQYF. The CDR3 nucleotides are TGCGCCAGCAGCACCCGGGACAGGGGGCAGGAGACCCAGTACTTC. The full variable domain, with the rest looked up from reference TRBV5-1 and TRBJ2-5, is KAGVTQTPRYLIKTRGQQVTLSCSPISGHRSVSWYQQTPGQGLQFLFEYFSETQRNKGNFPGRFSGRQFSNSRSEMNVSTLELGDSALYLCASSTRDRGQETQYFGPGTRLLVL.

The chain employs TRBV11-2 and TRBJ2-7; 10 bases line up with TRBD2. Per the germline V gene, CDR1 is SGHAT and CDR2 is FQNNGV. CDR3 length: 16 amino acids. The junction had 8 bases not matched to a gene; V was cut back by 4 bases and J by 2 bases. In DNA, the CDR3 is TGTGCCAGCAGCTCCCAACATGGACTAGCGGCCTACGAGCAGTACTTC. Translation gives CASSSQHGLAAYEQYF.

This clone was found once. Other DNA sequences in the same sample also yield this CDR3. DNA of the CDR3: TGCGCCAGCAGCTGGGCGGGCGGGAATGAGCAGTTCTTC. This sequence encodes CASSWAGGNEQFF. This chain uses TRBV5-1 with TRBJ2-1; possibly TRBD2 for D (5 bases). This CDR3 comprises 13 residues. V was pared by 3 bases and J by 7 bases, with 11 bases between. Per germline, CDR1 SGHRS and CDR2 YFSETQ.

This chain links TRBV28 with TRBJ2-7, with 14 bases identical to TRBD2. The V gene's germline CDR1 is MDHEN and CDR2 SYDVKM. V gave up 3 bases and J gave up 2 bases; unmatched junction bases: 9. The CDR3 is made up of 18 amino acids. The CDR3 spells CASSFFSTSGRATYEQYF. CDR3 in DNA: TGTGCCAGCAGTTTTTTCTCGACTAGCGGGAGGGCAACCTACGAGCAGTACTTC.

The J gene is TRBJ2-5, the V gene TRBV25-1, with D possibly TRBD1 on 6 matching bases. The CDR3 is made up of 14 amino acids. Germline V CDR1 and CDR2: MGHDK, SYGVNS. V lost 4 bases and J 3 bases, leaving 12 bases between the germline ends. The CDR3: CASSAGRGKETQYF. The CDR3 DNA follows: TGTGCCAGCAGTGCTGGCAGGGGAAAAGAGACCCAGTACTTC.

The CDR3 sequence is CASGLGPNQPQHF. The CDR3 coding sequence is TGTGCTAGTGGTTTGGGGCCTAATCAGCCCCAGCATTTT. This rearrangement joins TRBV12-5 to TRBJ1-5; D gene ambiguous. Trimming stripped 1 base from V and 4 bases from J, with 5 bases between. CDR3 length equals 13 residues. Germline CDR1 is LGHNT and CDR2 is FRNRAP.

CDR3 sequence reads: CSVGGQGFEQYF. Here the CDR3 DNA reads TGCAGCGTCGGGGGACAGGGGTTCGAGCAGTACTTC. This chain links TRBV29-1 with TRBJ2-7, with 10 positions matching TRBD1. This CDR3 contains 12 residues. Unmatched junction bases numbered 5, after V lost 6 bases and J lost 6 bases. The germline gives CDR1 SQVTM, CDR2 ANQGSEA.

This chain joins TRBV11-2 and TRBJ1-1; perhaps TRBD1 as D (5 bases). Trimming pared 5 bases from V and 4 bases from J, leaving 23 bases between. CDR3 length: 17 residues. The germline CDR1 and CDR2 sequences are SGHAT and FQNNGV. The CDR3 nucleotides are TGTGCCAGCAGCGTTTATATGGTCCTAGAGGGGACCACTGAAGCTTTCTTT. Its translation: CASSVYMVLEGTTEAFF.

CDR3 in amino acids: CASNFAGSSYEQYF. CDR3 bases: TGTGCCAGCAATTTCGCAGGGAGCTCCTACGAGCAGTACTTC. The gene calls are TRBV28 and TRBJ2-7; D might be TRBD1 or TRBD2, each matching 5 bases. The V gene lost 7 bases and the J gene lost 0 bases, with 13 bases spanning the gap. Germline assignment: CDR1 MDHEN and CDR2 SYDVKM. This CDR3 is 14 amino acids long.

This clone came up once. J is TRBJ2-3 and V is TRBV2; D is possibly TRBD2 (6 bases). The V gene's germline CDR1 is SNHLY and CDR2 FYNNEI. The CDR3 loop spans 13 amino acids. With 8 bases removed from V and 3 bases from J, the gap between germline ends came to 12 bases. CDR3 nucleotide sequence: TGTGCCAGCGGCGGGATAGGGACAGATACGCAGTATTTT. Translated: CASGGIGTDTQYF.

CDR3 bases: TGTGCCAGCAGTTTTGGCCAAGGGGGGTACGAGCAGTACTTC. It yields the protein CASSFGQGGYEQYF. The V gene is TRBV28, the J gene TRBJ2-7, with D perhaps matching TRBD1 or TRBD2 (6 bases each). The CDR3 is made up of 14 amino acids. Between the trimmed V and J ends, which lost 3 bases and 4 bases, there was a span of 13 bases. CDR1 is MDHEN, CDR2 SYDVKM, per germline.

The chain couples TRBV27 to TRBJ2-7; D tentatively reads TRBD1 or TRBD2 (5 bases each). The CDR3 runs 13 residues. Per the germline V gene, CDR1 is MNHEY and CDR2 is SMNVEV (reference sequence). Trimming took 3 bases from V and 2 from J, leaving 8 bases between them. The DNA of the CDR3 is TGTGCCAGCAGTTTGGGGGAACCCTACGAGCAGTACTTC. Its protein is CASSLGEPYEQYF.

A note on this clone: In the same sample, other DNA sequences code for this CDR3. The chain has TRBV5-1 and TRBJ2-5; the match to TRBD1 covers 8 bases. Germline trimming cut 4 bases from V and 2 bases from J; bases unmatched to any gene: 4. CDR3 size: 14 residues. Germline V gives CDR1 SGHRS, CDR2 YFSETQ. The CDR3, as DNA: TGCGCCAGCAGCCCTGGACAGGGACAAGAGACCCAGTACTTC. This sequence encodes CASSPGQGQETQYF.

The genes are TRBV6-5 and TRBJ2-7; perhaps TRBD2 as D (6 bases). Germline loops: CDR1 MNHEY, CDR2 SVGAGI. There are 15 residues in the CDR3. Trimming shortened V by 6 bases and J by 2 bases, and 17 bases separated the two germline ends. CDR3 bases: TGTGCCAGCAGATACACCGGGACTGGAACCTACGAGCAGTACTTC. Protein product: CASRYTGTGTYEQYF.

The rearrangement joins TRBV2 to TRBJ2-4; 11 bases are a match to TRBD1. The V gene end was trimmed by 6 bases and the J gene end by 6 bases; junction bases not matched to a gene: 4. The CDR3 runs 14 residues. The germline V gene encodes CDR1 SNHLY and CDR2 FYNNEI. This CDR3 reads CASSEGQGVNIQYF. The CDR3 bases are TGTGCCAGCAGCGAGGGACAGGGGGTAAACATTCAGTACTTC. Full variable domain (outside the CDR3, taken from reference TRBV2 and TRBJ2-4): EPEVTQTPSHQVTQMGQEVILRCVPISNHLYFYWYRQILGQKVEFLVSFYNNEISEKSEIFDDQFSVERPDGSNFTLKIRSTKLEDSAMYFCASSEGQGVNIQYFGAGTRLSVL.

The CDR3 region has the DNA TGTGCCAGCAGTTCGGGGGGAGGGTCCGAGCAGTACTTC. Its protein is CASSSGGGSEQYF. The chain uses TRBV27 and TRBJ2-7, with 7 positions matching TRBD2. This CDR3 has 13 amino acids. CDR1 MNHEY and CDR2 SMNVEV come from the germline V gene (reference sequence). J gave up 6 bases and V 4 bases, and 6 bases lay outside the gene matches.

The CDR3 DNA follows: TGCGCCAGCAGCCAAGTATATCCCGGGACAGCAATCACAGATACGCAGTATTTT. It encodes CASSQVYPGTAITDTQYF. This rearrangement joins TRBV4-1 to TRBJ2-3, with 7 bases identical to TRBD1. Germline loops: CDR1 MGHRA, CDR2 YSYEKL. The CDR3 sequence is 18 residues long. V lost 1 base and J lost 2; bases outside the gene matches: 12.

This clone is a singleton in its sample. The chain couples TRBV5-8 to TRBJ2-1; 15 positions match TRBD2. V was pared by 1 base and J by 9 bases, with 2 bases of the junction left unmatched. Germline CDR1 reads SGHTS; CDR2 reads YDEGEE. The CDR3 length is 15 residues. The CDR3: CASSLRTSGRGEQFF. CDR3 nucleotides: TGTGCCAGCAGCTTGAGGACTAGCGGGAGGGGTGAGCAGTTCTTC.

The chain joins TRBV7-9 to TRBJ2-3; 9 nucleotides agree with TRBD2. The germline V gene has CDR1 SEHNR and CDR2 FQNEAQ (reference sequence). There are 14 residues in the CDR3. The V gene end was trimmed by 5 bases and the J gene end by 5 bases; junction bases not matched to a gene: 5. The CDR3 DNA is TGTGCCAGCAGCCTTAGCGGGAGAGGAGATACGCAGTATTTT. Translating it yields CASSLSGRGDTQYF.

V usage is TRBV7-6 and J usage is TRBJ1-3; D is perhaps TRBD1 (5 bases). V shed 0 bases and J shed 2 bases, with 17 bases lying between them. CDR1 is SGHVS, CDR2 FNYEAQ, per germline. This CDR3 contains 18 residues. CDR3 nucleotide sequence: TGTGCCAGCAGCTTAGCCGGGGGAGGGCTCGTTGCTGGAAACACCATATATTTT. It is translated as CASSLAGGGLVAGNTIYF.

The chain recombines TRBV6-6 with TRBJ1-1, with 7 bases identical to TRBD1. Looked up from germline, CDR1 is MNHNY and CDR2 is SVGAGI (reference sequence). The V gene end was trimmed by 7 bases and the J gene end by 6 bases; junction bases not matched to a gene: 5. This CDR3 comprises 12 residues. The CDR3 DNA reads TGTGCCAGCATAGGGACAGAGCCTGAAGCTTTCTTT. Its protein product is CASIGTEPEAFF.

The V gene is TRBV27, the J gene TRBJ2-3; unclear D gene. Per the germline V gene, CDR1 is MNHEY and CDR2 is SMNVEV (reference sequence). Trimming removed 8 bases at V and 1 base at J, with 7 bases between. The CDR3 has 12 residues. The CDR3 region is CASRSGTDTQYF. The CDR3, as DNA: TGTGCCAGCCGTAGTGGCACAGATACGCAGTATTTT.

The chain uses TRBV5-4 and TRBJ2-7; 7 nucleotides match TRBD1. The CDR3 has 14 residues. V shed 3 bases, J shed 5 bases, and the junction held 8 bases outside the gene matches. Germline CDR1 SGHNT, CDR2 YYREEE (reference sequence). In nucleotides, the CDR3 is TGTGCCAGCAGCTCGGAGACAGGGCACGACGAGCAGTACTTC. Its translation: CASSSETGHDEQYF. Combining the CDR3 with reference TRBV5-4 and TRBJ2-7 gives the whole variable domain ETGVTQSPTHLIKTRGQQVTLRCSSQSGHNTVSWYQQALGQGPQFIFQYYREEENGRGNFPPRFSGLQFPNYSSELNVNALELDDSALYLCASSSETGHDEQYFGPGTRLTVT.

Only one count was recorded for this clone. This rearrangement joins TRBV9 to TRBJ2-2, with 7 bases lining up with TRBD2. CDR3 length equals 16 residues. Trimming removed 7 bases from V and 0 bases from J; junction bases left unmatched: 9. The germline gives CDR1 SGDLS, CDR2 YYNGEE. The CDR3, as DNA: TGTGCCAGCTCCCCTAGCGGCAACACGAACACCGGGGAGCTGTTTTTT. Its translation is CASSPSGNTNTGELFF.